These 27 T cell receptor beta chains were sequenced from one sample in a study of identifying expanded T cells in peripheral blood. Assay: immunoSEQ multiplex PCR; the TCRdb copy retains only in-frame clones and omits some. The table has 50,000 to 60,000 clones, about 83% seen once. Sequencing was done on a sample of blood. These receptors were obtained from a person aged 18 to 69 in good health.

This CDR3 is CASSLPRVHSNQPQHF. The DNA of the CDR3 is TGCGCCAGCAGTCTTCCGAGGGTCCATAGCAATCAGCCCCAGCATTTT. The chain is built from TRBV23-1 and TRBJ1-5; D not resolved. TRBV23-1 is annotated as an ORF whose role is uncertain. The CDR3 extends over 16 amino acids. Between the trimmed V and J ends, which lost 4 bases and 0 bases, there was a span of 13 bases.

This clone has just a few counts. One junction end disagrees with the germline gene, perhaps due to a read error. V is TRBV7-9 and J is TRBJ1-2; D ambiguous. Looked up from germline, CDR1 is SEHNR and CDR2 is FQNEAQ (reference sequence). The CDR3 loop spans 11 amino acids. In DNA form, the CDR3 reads TGTGCCAGCAGCTTCCAAGCGACCCTCCGCTTC. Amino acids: CASSFQATLRF.

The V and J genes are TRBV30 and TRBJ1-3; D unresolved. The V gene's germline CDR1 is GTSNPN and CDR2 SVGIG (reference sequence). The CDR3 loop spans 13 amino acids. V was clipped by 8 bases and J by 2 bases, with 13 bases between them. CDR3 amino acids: CATVPKAGNTIYF. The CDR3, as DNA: TGTGCCACGGTACCCAAGGCTGGAAACACCATATATTTT.

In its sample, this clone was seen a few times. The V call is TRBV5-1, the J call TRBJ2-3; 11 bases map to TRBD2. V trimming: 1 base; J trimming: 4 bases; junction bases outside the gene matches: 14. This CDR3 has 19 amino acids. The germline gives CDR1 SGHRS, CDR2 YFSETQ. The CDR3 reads CASSLRLAGGFLIADTQYF. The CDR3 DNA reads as TGCGCCAGCAGCTTGCGTCTAGCGGGGGGTTTTTTGATCGCAGATACGCAGTATTTT. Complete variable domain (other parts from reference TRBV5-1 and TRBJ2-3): KAGVTQTPRYLIKTRGQQVTLSCSPISGHRSVSWYQQTPGQGLQFLFEYFSETQRNKGNFPGRFSGRQFSNSRSEMNVSTLELGDSALYLCASSLRLAGGFLIADTQYFGPGTRLTVL.

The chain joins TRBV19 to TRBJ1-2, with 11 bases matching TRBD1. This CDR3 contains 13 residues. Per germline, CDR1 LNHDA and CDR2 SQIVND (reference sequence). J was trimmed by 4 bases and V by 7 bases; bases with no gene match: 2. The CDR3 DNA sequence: TGTGCCAGTAAGGGACAGGGGGTCTATGGCTACACCTTC. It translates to CASKGQGVYGYTF.

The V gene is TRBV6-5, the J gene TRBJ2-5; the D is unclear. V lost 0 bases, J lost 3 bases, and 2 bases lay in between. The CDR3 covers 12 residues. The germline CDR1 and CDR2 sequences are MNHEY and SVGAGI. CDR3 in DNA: TGTGCCAGCAGTTACTCGAAAGAGACCCAGTACTTC. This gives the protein CASSYSKETQYF.

In DNA, the CDR3 is TGTGCCAGCTCACCACTAGCCGGGGTTGACGGGGAGCTGTTTTTT. This translates into CASSPLAGVDGELFF. The V and J genes are TRBV18 and TRBJ2-2; TRBD2 is a possible D gene (5 bases). The V gene's germline CDR1 is KGHSH and CDR2 LQKENI. V was cut by 1 base and J by 7 bases, with 13 bases left in between. This CDR3 has 15 residues.

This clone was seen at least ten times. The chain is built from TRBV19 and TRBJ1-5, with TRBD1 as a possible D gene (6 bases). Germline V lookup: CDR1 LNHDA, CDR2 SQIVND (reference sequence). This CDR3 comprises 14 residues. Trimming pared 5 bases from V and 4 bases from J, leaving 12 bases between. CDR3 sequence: CASSVQGSNQPQHF. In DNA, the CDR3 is TGTGCCAGTAGTGTACAGGGCTCTAATCAGCCCCAGCATTTT.

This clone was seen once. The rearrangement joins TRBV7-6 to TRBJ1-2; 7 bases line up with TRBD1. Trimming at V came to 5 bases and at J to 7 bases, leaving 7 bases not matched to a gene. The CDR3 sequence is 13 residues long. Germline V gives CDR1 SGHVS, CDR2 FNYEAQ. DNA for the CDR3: TGTGCCAGCAGCGGCTTTACAGGGGCTGGCTACACCTTC. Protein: CASSGFTGAGYTF.

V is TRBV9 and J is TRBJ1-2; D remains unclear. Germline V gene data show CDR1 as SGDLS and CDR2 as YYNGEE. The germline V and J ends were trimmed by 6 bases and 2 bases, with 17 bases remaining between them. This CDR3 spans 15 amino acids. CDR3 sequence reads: CASTRMESPNYGYTF. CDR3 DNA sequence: TGTGCCAGCACCAGGATGGAAAGCCCCAACTATGGCTACACCTTC.

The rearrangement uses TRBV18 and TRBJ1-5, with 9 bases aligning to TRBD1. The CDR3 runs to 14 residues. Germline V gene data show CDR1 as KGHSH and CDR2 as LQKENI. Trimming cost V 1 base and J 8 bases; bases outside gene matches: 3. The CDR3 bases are TGTGCCAGCTCACCACAGACAGGGGGTGAGCCCCAGCATTTT. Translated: CASSPQTGGEPQHF.

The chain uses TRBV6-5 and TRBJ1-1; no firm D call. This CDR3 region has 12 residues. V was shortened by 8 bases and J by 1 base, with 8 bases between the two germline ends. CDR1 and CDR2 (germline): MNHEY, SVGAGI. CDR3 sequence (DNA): TGTGCCAGCGCGGGGAGGAACACTGAAGCTTTCTTT. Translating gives CASAGRNTEAFF.

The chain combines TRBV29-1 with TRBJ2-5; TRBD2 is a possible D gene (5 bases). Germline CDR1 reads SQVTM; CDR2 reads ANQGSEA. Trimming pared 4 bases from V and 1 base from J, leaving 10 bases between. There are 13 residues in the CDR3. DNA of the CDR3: TGCAGCGTTGGATCGCGGGTCCAAGAGACCCAGTACTTC. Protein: CSVGSRVQETQYF.

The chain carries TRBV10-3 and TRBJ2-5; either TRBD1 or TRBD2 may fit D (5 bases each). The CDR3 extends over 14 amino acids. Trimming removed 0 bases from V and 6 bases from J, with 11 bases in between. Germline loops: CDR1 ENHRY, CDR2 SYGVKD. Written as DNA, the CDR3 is TGTGCCATCAGTGAGTCGGGGGACGGGAAGACCCAGTACTTC. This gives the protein CAISESGDGKTQYF.

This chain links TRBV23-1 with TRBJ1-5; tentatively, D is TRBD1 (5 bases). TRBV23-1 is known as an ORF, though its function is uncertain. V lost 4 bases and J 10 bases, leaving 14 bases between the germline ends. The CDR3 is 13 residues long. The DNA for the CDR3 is TGCGCCAGCAGTCGTGGTGGGGCCAAACCCCAGCATTTT. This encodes CASSRGGAKPQHF.

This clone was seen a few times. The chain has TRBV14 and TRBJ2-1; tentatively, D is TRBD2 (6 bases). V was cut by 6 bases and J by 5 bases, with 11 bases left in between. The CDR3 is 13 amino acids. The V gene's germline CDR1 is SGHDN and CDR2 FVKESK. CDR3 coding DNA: TGTGCCAGCAGTCTGACTAGGAACAATGAGCAGTTCTTC. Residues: CASSLTRNNEQFF.

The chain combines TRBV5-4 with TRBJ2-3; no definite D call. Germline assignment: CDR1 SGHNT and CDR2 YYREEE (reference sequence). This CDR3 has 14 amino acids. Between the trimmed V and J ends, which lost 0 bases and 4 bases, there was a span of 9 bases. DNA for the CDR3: TGTGCCAGCAGCTTGGCTGGGGTCTCAGATACGCAGTATTTT. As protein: CASSLAGVSDTQYF.

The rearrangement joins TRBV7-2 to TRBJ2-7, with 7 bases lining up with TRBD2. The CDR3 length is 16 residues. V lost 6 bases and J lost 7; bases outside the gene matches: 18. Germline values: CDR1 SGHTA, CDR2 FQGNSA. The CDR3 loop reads CASSPRPSGGVGEQYF. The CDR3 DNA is TGTGCCAGCAGTCCGCGACCTAGCGGAGGCGTTGGGGAGCAGTACTTC.

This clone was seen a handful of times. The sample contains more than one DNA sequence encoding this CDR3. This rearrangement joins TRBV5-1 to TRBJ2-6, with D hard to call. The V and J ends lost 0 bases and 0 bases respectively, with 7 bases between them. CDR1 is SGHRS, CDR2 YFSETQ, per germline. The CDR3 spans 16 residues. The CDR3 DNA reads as TGCGCCAGCAGCTTGGTTGGCACCTCTGGGGCCAACGTCCTGACTTTC. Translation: CASSLVGTSGANVLTF.

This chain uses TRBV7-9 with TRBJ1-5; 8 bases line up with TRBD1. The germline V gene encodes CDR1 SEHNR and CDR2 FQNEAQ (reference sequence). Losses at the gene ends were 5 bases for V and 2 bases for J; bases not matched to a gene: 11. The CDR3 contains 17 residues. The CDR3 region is CASSPGQTGGGNQPQHF. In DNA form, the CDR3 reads TGTGCCAGCAGCCCAGGACAAACAGGGGGAGGCAATCAGCCCCAGCATTTT.

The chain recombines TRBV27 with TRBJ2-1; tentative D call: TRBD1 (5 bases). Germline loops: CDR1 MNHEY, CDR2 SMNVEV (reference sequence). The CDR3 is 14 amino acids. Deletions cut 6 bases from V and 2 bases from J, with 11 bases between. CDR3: CASRQDNAYNEQFF. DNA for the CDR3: TGTGCCAGCAGGCAGGACAACGCCTACAATGAGCAGTTCTTC.

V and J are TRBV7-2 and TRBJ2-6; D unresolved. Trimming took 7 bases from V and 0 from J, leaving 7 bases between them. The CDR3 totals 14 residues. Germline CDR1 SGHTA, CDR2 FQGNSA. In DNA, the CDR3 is TGTGCCAGCACCCTATCCTCTGGGGCCAACGTCCTGACTTTC. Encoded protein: CASTLSSGANVLTF. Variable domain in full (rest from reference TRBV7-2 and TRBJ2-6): GAGVSQSPSNKVTEKGKDVELRCDPISGHTALYWYRQSLGQGLEFLIYFQGNSAPDKSGLPSDRFSAERTGGSVSTLTIQRTQQEDSAVYLCASTLSSGANVLTFGAGSRLTVL.

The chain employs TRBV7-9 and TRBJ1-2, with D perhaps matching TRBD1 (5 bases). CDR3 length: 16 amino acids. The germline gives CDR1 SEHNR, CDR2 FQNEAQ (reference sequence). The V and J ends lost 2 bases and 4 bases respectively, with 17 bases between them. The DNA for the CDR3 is TGTGCCAGCAGCTTATCCGGACGTCTCGGGGCCTATGGCTACACCTTC. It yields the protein CASSLSGRLGAYGYTF.

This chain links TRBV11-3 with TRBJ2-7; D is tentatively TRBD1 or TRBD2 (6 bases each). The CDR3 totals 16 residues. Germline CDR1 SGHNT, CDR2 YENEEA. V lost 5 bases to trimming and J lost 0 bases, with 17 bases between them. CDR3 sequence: CASSPRGPPYSYEQYF. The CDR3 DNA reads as TGTGCCAGCAGCCCCCGGGGGCCCCCATACTCCTACGAGCAGTACTTC.

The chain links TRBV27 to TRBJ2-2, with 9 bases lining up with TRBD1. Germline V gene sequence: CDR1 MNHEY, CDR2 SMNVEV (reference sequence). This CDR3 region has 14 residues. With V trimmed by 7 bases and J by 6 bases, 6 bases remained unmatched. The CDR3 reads CASIETGGSGELFF. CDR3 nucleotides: TGTGCCAGCATAGAGACAGGGGGATCCGGGGAGCTGTTTTTT.

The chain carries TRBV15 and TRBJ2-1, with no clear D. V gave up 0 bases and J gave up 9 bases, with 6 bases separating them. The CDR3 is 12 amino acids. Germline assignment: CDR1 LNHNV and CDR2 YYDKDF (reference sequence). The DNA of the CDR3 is TGTGCCACCAGCAGAGATAGGTTTGAGCAGTTCTTC. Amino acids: CATSRDRFEQFF.

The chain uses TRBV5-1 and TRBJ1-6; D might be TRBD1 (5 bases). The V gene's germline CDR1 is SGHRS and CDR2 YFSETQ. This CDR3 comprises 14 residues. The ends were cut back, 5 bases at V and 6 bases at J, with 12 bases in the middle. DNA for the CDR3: TGCGCCAGCAGTGGGGGGATTACTAATTCACCCCTCCACTTT. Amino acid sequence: CASSGGITNSPLHF.